A selection of T cell receptor beta chains follows, all from one sample in a study of T cell clones after liver transplantation. The method was immunoSEQ multiplex PCR; TCRdb's version includes in-frame clones alone and lacks a portion of them. In the table there are around 26,000 clones, approximately 68% of which are singletons. Here the sequenced sample was CD4+ T cells from blood, taken before liver transplant. These receptors were obtained from a human donor who received a liver transplant. Both conserved end residues are trimmed from each CDR3. Fields, in order: J gene, V gene, CDR3 length, CDR3 protein.

j_gene: TRBJ2-2
v_gene: TRBV27
len: 14
CDR3aa: ASSSSGTANTGELF

j_gene: TRBJ1-1
v_gene: TRBV11-2
len: 13
CDR3aa: ASSSGQPGDTEAF

j_gene: TRBJ2-7
v_gene: TRBV10-3
len: 10
CDR3aa: AISGDSYEQY

j_gene: TRBJ2-5
v_gene: TRBV6-5
len: 12
CDR3aa: ASSYSNVQETQY

j_gene: TRBJ1-2
v_gene: TRBV5-1
len: 13
CDR3aa: ASSLALGQNYGYT

j_gene: TRBJ2-6
v_gene: TRBV5-8
len: 16
CDR3aa: ASSSGQGASSGANVLT

j_gene: TRBJ2-5
v_gene: TRBV7-2
len: 13
CDR3aa: ASSLKTGSQETQY

j_gene: TRBJ1-1
v_gene: TRBV12-2
len: 16
CDR3aa: ASRSTPPSGTANTEAF

j_gene: TRBJ1-1
v_gene: TRBV2
len: 11
CDR3aa: ATVNRGNTEAF

j_gene: TRBJ2-6
v_gene: TRBV9
len: 16
CDR3aa: ASSPRLAGGSGANVLT

j_gene: TRBJ2-1
v_gene: TRBV7-2
len: 12
CDR3aa: ASSLGNSYNEQF

j_gene: TRBJ1-1
v_gene: TRBV7-2
len: 11
CDR3aa: ASSLAQDTEAF

j_gene: TRBJ1-3
v_gene: TRBV30
len: 14
CDR3aa: AWSSWGHSSGNTIY

j_gene: TRBJ1-1
v_gene: TRBV6-5
len: 11
CDR3aa: ASSEDGDTEAF

j_gene: TRBJ1-1
v_gene: TRBV6-6
len: 11
CDR3aa: ASSSMMNTEAF

j_gene: TRBJ2-5
v_gene: TRBV6-6
len: 13
CDR3aa: ASSFSPAEQETQY

j_gene: TRBJ2-3
v_gene: TRBV13
len: 15
CDR3aa: ASSVRLAGGPADTQY

j_gene: TRBJ2-7
v_gene: TRBV5-6
len: 12
CDR3aa: ASSLKGASYEQY

j_gene: TRBJ1-2
v_gene: TRBV7-2
len: 11
CDR3aa: ASSFTGHRGYT

j_gene: TRBJ2-1
v_gene: TRBV13
len: 13
CDR3aa: ASVSGLAVYNEQF

j_gene: TRBJ2-1
v_gene: TRBV6-1
len: 12
CDR3aa: ASSPVNLFSEQF

j_gene: TRBJ1-2
v_gene: TRBV5-4
len: 13
CDR3aa: ASSLERGRNYGYT

j_gene: TRBJ2-7
v_gene: TRBV13
len: 10
CDR3aa: ASSPDRYEQY

j_gene: TRBJ1-2
v_gene: TRBV30
len: 12
CDR3aa: AWSPSRPNYGYT

j_gene: TRBJ1-3
v_gene: TRBV11-2
len: 12
CDR3aa: ASSLERLGNTIY

j_gene: TRBJ1-4
v_gene: TRBV15
len: 13
CDR3aa: ATSSPGRLEEKLF

j_gene: TRBJ2-1
v_gene: TRBV7-2
len: 13
CDR3aa: ASSSTSGKDYEQF

j_gene: TRBJ1-6
v_gene: TRBV4-2
len: 14
CDR3aa: ASSQVGHNVGSPLH

j_gene: TRBJ1-2
v_gene: TRBV7-9
len: 11
CDR3aa: ASSKDALYGYT

j_gene: TRBJ2-7
v_gene: TRBV19
len: 13
CDR3aa: ASSTAGQYSYEQY

j_gene: TRBJ1-4
v_gene: TRBV7-9
len: 10
CDR3aa: ASSFTNEKLF

j_gene: TRBJ1-1
v_gene: TRBV11-2
len: 11
CDR3aa: ASSLTENTEAF

j_gene: TRBJ2-4
v_gene: TRBV11-2
len: 13
CDR3aa: ASSLEAGQGNIQY

j_gene: TRBJ1-2
v_gene: TRBV14
len: 12
CDR3aa: ASSPGQGRHGYT

j_gene: TRBJ1-6
v_gene: TRBV9
len: 12
CDR3aa: ASSVAANNSPLH

j_gene: TRBJ2-7
v_gene: TRBV19
len: 12
CDR3aa: ASSLVGGIDEQY

j_gene: TRBJ2-1
v_gene: TRBV7-2
len: 13
CDR3aa: ASSFPRTVYNEQF

j_gene: TRBJ2-2
v_gene: TRBV19
len: 13
CDR3aa: ASTQQGAISGELF

j_gene: TRBJ2-1
v_gene: TRBV10-2
len: 13
CDR3aa: ASRLLAGGYNEQF

j_gene: TRBJ2-3
v_gene: TRBV14
len: 14
CDR3aa: ASSQDVGWLTDTQY

j_gene: TRBJ1-4
v_gene: TRBV7-6
len: 13
CDR3aa: ASSLVPDGNEKLF

j_gene: TRBJ2-1
v_gene: TRBV29-1
len: 11
CDR3aa: SGGLAGADEQF

j_gene: TRBJ2-1
v_gene: TRBV6-6
len: 12
CDR3aa: ASSYSTASNEQF

j_gene: TRBJ2-3
v_gene: TRBV7-8
len: 16
CDR3aa: ASSLGRSGGPYTDTQY

j_gene: TRBJ2-4
v_gene: TRBV11-3
len: 13
CDR3aa: ASSLGAVGSNIQY

j_gene: TRBJ2-5
v_gene: TRBV5-4
len: 14
CDR3aa: ASSLGGDRWGGTQY

j_gene: TRBJ1-3
v_gene: TRBV7-6
len: 14
CDR3aa: ASSLGTMVTGNTIY

j_gene: TRBJ2-5
v_gene: TRBV11-2
len: 11
CDR3aa: ASSPQGGETQY

j_gene: TRBJ2-2
v_gene: TRBV14
len: 13
CDR3aa: ASSQSSGGTGELF

j_gene: TRBJ2-2
v_gene: TRBV12-5
len: 15
CDR3aa: ASGFSPGQGSTGELF

j_gene: TRBJ2-3
v_gene: TRBV6-1
len: 12
CDR3aa: ASIPFSRTDTQY

j_gene: TRBJ1-2
v_gene: TRBV7-9
len: 13
CDR3aa: ASSPSGQGAGGYT

j_gene: TRBJ2-3
v_gene: TRBV7-9
len: 14
CDR3aa: ASSIAGLPSTDTQY